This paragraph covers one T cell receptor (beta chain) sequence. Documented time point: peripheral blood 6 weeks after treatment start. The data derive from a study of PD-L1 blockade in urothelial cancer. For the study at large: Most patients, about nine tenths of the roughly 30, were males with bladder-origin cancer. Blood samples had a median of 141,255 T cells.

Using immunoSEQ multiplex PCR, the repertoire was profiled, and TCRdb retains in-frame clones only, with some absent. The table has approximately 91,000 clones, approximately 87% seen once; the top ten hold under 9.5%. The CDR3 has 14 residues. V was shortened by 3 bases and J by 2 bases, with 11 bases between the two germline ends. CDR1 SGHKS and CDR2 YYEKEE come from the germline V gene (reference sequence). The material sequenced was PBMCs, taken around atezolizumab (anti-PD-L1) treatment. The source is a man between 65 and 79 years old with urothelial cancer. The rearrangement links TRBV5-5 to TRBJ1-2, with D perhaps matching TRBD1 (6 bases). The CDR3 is CASSSQGFNYGYTF. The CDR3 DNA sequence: TGTGCCAGCAGCTCACAGGGTTTCAACTATGGCTACACCTTC.